The entry that follows covers one T cell receptor beta chain sequence. No antigen is known for it. The record originates from a study of cytomegalovirus exposure and HLA in healthy donors (dated by TCRdb to the late 2010s). Notes on the research overall: An earlier analysis of approximately 640 of the donors reported approximately 300 Gb of sequence data and roughly 110 million unique TCR beta sequences from some 180 million T cells. Approximately 330 gigabases of sequencing data and around 85 million unique TCR sequences made up an early release that covered 500 to 650 HLA-typed donors. The genetic ancestry cluster associated with self-reported Caucasian donors included about four fifths of the approximately 430 genotyped donors. The study aimed to test whether cataloging public T cell receptors could reveal signatures of past pathogen exposure. The study used immunosequencing to profile the T cell repertoires of hundreds of subjects and linked those repertoires to cytomegalovirus serostatus. Besides the first cohort of roughly 660 subjects, a separate validation cohort made up of roughly 120 different subjects was used. The study combined high-throughput TCR immunosequencing, statistical association of individual TCRs with disease status, and machine learning to predict cytomegalovirus infection status. A later analysis re-examined previously published TCR beta repertoires from more than 650 donors and added high-resolution HLA genotyping to investigate patterns of TCR occurrence. Rather than drawing on any new phenotypic data, the later analysis identified candidate immune exposures from TCR beta sequences and the way those sequences occurred across donors. In an earlier analysis of roughly 540 of the donors, high-throughput TCR beta sequencing was used to judge whether each TCR beta V gene segment behaved as functional or pseudogenic. Donor age, sex, ethnicity and CMV serostatus were collected together with the repertoire data. Genome-wide SNP genotypes for about 55% of the 666 donors were used in a later genetic analysis, which treated that subset as a discovery cohort. All discovery cohort repertoires had been generated on a single sequencing platform. Both class I and class II loci were covered by HLA typing, at four-digit resolution. Typing coverage varied by locus: roughly 629-640 donors for A, B, C, DRB1 and DQB1; approximately 520 for DQA1; more than 600 for DPA1; approximately 450 for DPB1. Several DR-DQ haplotypes were treated as single units for association and clustering because of strong linkage in the cohort. On average, approximately 250,000 unique TCR beta nucleotide sequences were sequenced per donor among 398 genotyped donors of the cohort, with roughly 20% of those sequences being non-productive.

The library was obtained by the immunoSEQ multiplex PCR assay. For the multiplex PCR, a mixture combining 60 forward primers for TCR Vbeta segments and 13 reverse primers for TCR Jbeta segments was used. The CDR3 region of rearranged TCR beta genes was amplified from genomic DNA by a multiplex PCR assay. The amplified TCR beta libraries were sequenced on the Illumina HiSeq System as 87-base-pair reads. From the authors' description of their analysis: In a later analysis, 80 million or so unique TCR beta chains were counted across the 500 to 850 repertoires, and roughly 10 million of these chains were shared by at least two donors. Raw reads were error-corrected and collapsed into unique sequences by a nearest-neighbor algorithm in which closely related sequences were merged to remove PCR and sequencing errors. To assign V, D and J gene segments, CDR3 sequences were aligned to IMGT reference sequences. For a sequence to be retained, a match of at least six nucleotides was required to both a V gene segment and a J gene segment. A rearrangement counted as productive if the CDR3 had no stop codons and remained in frame with V and J, and every other rearrangement counted as non-productive. CDR3 was defined according to IMGT convention as the region running from the second conserved V-encoded cysteine to the conserved J-encoded phenylalanine. The earlier analysis of about 570 of the donors excluded any sequence lacking an unambiguous match to a single V gene segment. An earlier analysis of 587 of the donors classified V segments as functional when productive rearrangements were above 56.7% and as segregating when the standard deviation between donors was above 5%. To diagnose cytomegalovirus status from the catalog of TCR beta chain sequences, a statistical classification framework was built. In a later analysis, TCR nucleotide sequences were compared against IMGT/GENE-DB human TR gene sequences so that V and J genes could be assigned. A later analysis assigned CDR3 sequences and most-parsimonious VDJ recombination scenarios with the TCRdist pipeline. In a later analysis, each TCR beta chain was defined by its CDR3 amino acid sequence together with its V-gene family, and reads without a unique V-gene family were excluded. As a way to deal with suspected cross-contamination and a sequencing artifact, a later analysis dropped nearly 600 nucleotide sequences that were highly shared and had low generation probability. For each public chain, a later analysis derived a clonal expansion index from normalized ranks of inferred template counts within each repertoire. A later analysis computed generation probabilities with a VDJ recombination model fitted to out-of-frame rearrangements, and checked the results against IGoR. In a later analysis, TCR-TCR, TCR-HLA and TCR-CMV co-occurrence was scored with hypergeometric tests, and a repertoire-size bias correction was applied to TCR pairs. A later analysis estimated false discovery rates by permuting HLA or CMV assignments 20 times. In a later analysis, co-occurring TCRs were grouped with DBSCAN, and TCRdist sequence similarity was added when clustering was performed within HLA-allele-positive subsets. Co-occurrence clustering excluded repertoires with fewer than 30,000 or more than 120,000 public chains, plus five with anomalous nucleotide sharing. TCRdb stores this immuneACCESS table with in-frame sequences only. Part of the clones is absent; in the studies checked, under half of the shortfall reflects unresolved V genes, and no reason is known for the rest. The V and J calls and clone size were taken over from that table, and D and trimming were inferred from the DNA. The sample table includes around 150,000 clones. The biggest ten clones account for about 2.5% of the sample.

From its cysteine to its phenylalanine, the CDR3 spans 14 amino acids. Only the CDR3 region is kept as DNA, spanning 42 bases read in frame from base 1. A distance of 12 bases separates the germline ends of V and J, which lose 6 bases and 1 base respectively. The CDR1 and CDR2 encoded by the germline V gene (reference sequence) are MNHEY and SMNVEV. What the work shows at the level of the full study, not this receptor alone: Correlated functional status among segregating V segments might reflect linkage disequilibrium, but an unknown experimental factor could not be ruled out. Roughly uniform sequencing depth across donors was assumed in presence/absence analyses, although this assumption may not hold. A further reported finding was that TCR beta sequences accurately predicted the HLA-A and HLA-B alleles for most subjects in the first cohort. A cluster of highly shared sequence variants was judged likely to be a technical artifact of the sequencing pipeline. HLA typing was unavailable for some donors at each locus, so association tests used only the typed subset. Compared with the approximately 670-donor mean, donors in an Asian-associated ancestry cluster had fewer N-insertions in productive TCRs, according to a later genetic analysis. Several of the top co-occurrence clusters appeared to be linked to parvovirus B19, influenza, CMV and Epstein-Barr virus, according to a later analysis. The classifier was reported to diagnose cytomegalovirus status with high specificity and sensitivity in both the original and validation cohorts. A later analysis associated about 17,000 TCR beta sequences with specific HLA alleles at a false discovery rate of 0.05. Most CMV-associated TCR beta chains appeared to be HLA-restricted in a later analysis, and the HLA associations seemed to be driven largely by CMV exposure. CMV serostatus was the only immune exposure information available for the cohort. In vitro tests confirmed that a few of the cytomegalovirus-associated TCR beta chains recognize cytomegalovirus antigens. The study gave a list of around 170 TCR beta chains associated with cytomegalovirus. A later genetic analysis associated a missense DCLRE1C variant with V-gene and J-gene trimming of TCR beta chains, and an independent cohort replicated the association. An earlier analysis of some 560 of the donors showed that most TCR beta V segments appeared in productive rearrangements either about 87% or about 30% of the time, which broadly matched IMGT annotations. While some public TCRs were present in many individuals, most TCR sequences turned up only very rarely across donors. When HLA alleles, especially DR and DQ, strongly co-occurred, attributing TCR associations to individual alleles was difficult. This cohort had only TCR beta chains sequenced, and the lack of alpha or paired-chain data limited which features could be detected. A later analysis found that HLA-associated TCR beta chains were more clonally expanded and had lower generation probabilities than equally common non-associated chains. The earlier analysis of nearly 600 of the donors excluded 15 to 20 rarely observed V segments, including chromosome 9 orphons, because counts were too low. The authors suggested that the approach could potentially be extended to other disease states and immunological phenotypes. Because the 87-base-pair reads could not distinguish some IMGT-functional V segments, including TRBV6-2 and TRBV6-3, those segments were excluded. In a later analysis, TCR association rates were found to vary across HLA loci, with the most associated TCRs seen for DRB1 alleles and the fewest for HLA-C alleles.

The cohort consisted of 650 to 850 healthy bone marrow donors. At the time of sampling, all cohort members were nominally healthy, though unrecorded immune exposures were likely present. The donor tested CMV seronegative and was one of the 352 seronegative cohort members. A peripheral blood sample was provided by each donor, and peripheral blood mononuclear cells were used for TCR beta sequencing. The Qiagen DNeasy Blood Extraction Kit was used to extract genomic DNA from the blood cell samples. This TCR was recovered from a man in his forties or fifties in good health and CMV-seronegative. The chain links TRBV27 with TRBJ1-1; no D segment can be confidently identified. The source material was PBMCs. CDR3 reads: CASSQLRQNTEAFF. The nucleotide sequence reads as follows: TGTGCCAGCAGCCAACTTCGACAGAACACTGAAGCTTTCTTT.